The following is a TCR beta chain sequence with its context. No antigen is known for it. Repertoires were generated with immunoSEQ multiplex PCR, while TCRdb's copy carries only in-frame clones and drops some. The sample includes several thousand clones, around 80% seen only once; the top ten take 6.5% to 7.5%. The source of the sample is a study of tumor-infiltrating lymphocytes in localized non-small cell lung cancer. Across the study: Resected tumor was paired with non-adjacent uninvolved lung from the same patient. Findings and caveats of the study: Not all patients were TCR sequenced, owing to tissue quantity. Higher tumor T cell infiltration than in uninvolved lung was supported by TCRbeta sequencing.

The germline V gene has CDR1 LNHDA and CDR2 SQIVND (reference sequence). V was cut by 4 bases and J by 2 bases, with 12 bases left in between. The CDR3 covers 14 residues. The receptor comes from a human donor with non-small cell lung cancer. Source material: uninvolved lung tissue not adjacent to the tumor. This chain connects TRBV19 to TRBJ2-7, with D uncertain. The CDR3 DNA follows: TGTGCCAGTAGTAGCGAGGCAAACACCTACGAGCAGTACTTC. This gives the protein CASSSEANTYEQYF.